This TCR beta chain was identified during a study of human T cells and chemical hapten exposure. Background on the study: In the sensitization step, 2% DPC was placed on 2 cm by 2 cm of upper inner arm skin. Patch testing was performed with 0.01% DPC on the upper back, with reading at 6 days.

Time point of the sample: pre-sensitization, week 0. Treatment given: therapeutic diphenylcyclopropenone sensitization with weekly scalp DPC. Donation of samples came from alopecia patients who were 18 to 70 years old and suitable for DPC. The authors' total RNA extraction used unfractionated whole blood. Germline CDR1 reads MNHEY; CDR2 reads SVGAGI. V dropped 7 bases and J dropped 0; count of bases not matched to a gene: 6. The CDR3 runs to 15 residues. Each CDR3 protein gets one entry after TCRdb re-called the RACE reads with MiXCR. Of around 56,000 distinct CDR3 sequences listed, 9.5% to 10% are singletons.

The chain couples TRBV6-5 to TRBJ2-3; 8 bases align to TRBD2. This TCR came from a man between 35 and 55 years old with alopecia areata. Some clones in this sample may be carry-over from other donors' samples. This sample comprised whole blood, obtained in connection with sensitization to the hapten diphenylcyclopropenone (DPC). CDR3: CASKKTSASTDTQYF. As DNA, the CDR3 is TGTGCCAGCAAAAAGACTAGCGCTAGCACAGATACGCAGTATTTT.